The following is a T cell receptor beta chain sequence with its context. Antigen specificity is unknown. These data come from a study of cytomegalovirus exposure and HLA in healthy donors. Notes on the study in general: Reports credit the classifier with highly specific, highly sensitive diagnosis of cytomegalovirus status.

Assay: immunoSEQ multiplex PCR; the TCRdb copy retains only in-frame clones and omits some. This repertoire shows over 200,000 clones, 90% found once; its top ten account for about 0.36%. Trimming cost V 3 bases and J 6 bases, with 9 bases left between them. There are 13 residues in the CDR3. The germline CDR1 and CDR2 sequences are LNHDA and SQIVND (reference sequence). The genes are TRBV19 and TRBJ2-1, with a possible D match to TRBD1 (5 bases). Sample: PBMCs. The source is a woman aged 18-29 years in good health and CMV-seronegative. CDR3 amino acids: CASSIFDSNEQFF. Written as DNA, the CDR3 is TGTGCCAGTAGTATCTTCGACAGCAATGAGCAGTTCTTC. Filled out from reference TRBV19 and TRBJ2-1, the complete variable domain reads DGGITQSPKYLFRKEGQNVTLSCEQNLNHDAMYWYRQDPGQGLRLIYYSQIVNDFQKGDIAEGYSVSREKKESFPLTVTSAQKNPTAFYLCASSIFDSNEQFFGPGTRLTVL.